The entry that follows covers one T cell receptor (beta chain) sequence. What it recognizes is unknown. Libraries were prepared by immunoSEQ multiplex PCR; TCRdb keeps only in-frame clonotypes and omits some of them. The sample holds approximately 200,000 clones, around 90% seen once. This record belongs to a study of T cell responses to AZD1222 COVID-19 vaccine. Broader study findings: Spike-specific TCR breadth and depth grew following two AZD1222 doses.

V was pared by 4 bases and J by 0 bases, with 8 bases between. Per germline, CDR1 SGHDT and CDR2 YYEEEE. The CDR3 contains 13 residues. The clonotype originates from an adult in good health. This specimen was peripheral blood, taken on day 0 of AZD1222 vaccination. This chain uses TRBV5-6 with TRBJ2-7, with D maybe TRBD1 (5 bases). The CDR3 region is CASSRQSSYEQYF. The DNA for the CDR3 is TGTGCCAGCAGCAGACAGTCCTCCTACGAGCAGTACTTC.